These T cell receptor beta chains were read from a single sample in a study of blood T cell repertoires in COVID-19. The method was immunoSEQ multiplex PCR; TCRdb's version includes in-frame clones alone and lacks a portion of them. The repertoire holds fewer than 75,000 clones, with approximately 90% as singletons. The sequencing sample was made of peripheral blood. The receptors here all came from a man between 65 and 85 years old with acute or convalescent COVID-19. Both conserved end residues are part of each CDR3. D genes are given only for firm matches. Only part of the rows carry a size: once, few, many, or a class if the clone is expanded.

D,size,J,V,DNA,CDR3
-,-,TRBJ2-3,TRBV6-1,TGTGCCAGCAGTGAAGTCCGCAGGCCGAGGGGCACAGATACGCAGTATTTT,CASSEVRRPRGTDTQYF
-,-,TRBJ1-6,TRBV30,TGTGCCTGGAGTGAGGTCCGGGGACCCCTCCACTTT,CAWSEVRGPLHF
-,-,TRBJ1-1,TRBV7-3,TGTGCCAGCAGCTTAATGCGGGACACTGAAGCTTTCTTT,CASSLMRDTEAFF
-,-,TRBJ1-5,TRBV2,TGTGCCAGCAGTCTCAGTGGCGGCGGCAATCAGCCCCAGCATTTT,CASSLSGGGNQPQHF
TRBD2,-,TRBJ2-7,TRBV15,TGTGCCACCAGCAGACCCGGGATAGCTAGCGGGCAGTACTTC,CATSRPGIASGQYF
-,once,TRBJ2-3,TRBV5-1,TGCGCCAGCAGCCGCGCCGACTCCAGCACAGATACGCAGTATTTT,CASSRADSSTDTQYF
TRBD1,once,TRBJ1-5,TRBV3-1/TRBV3-2,TGTGCCAGCAGCCACGGGACAGTCAATCAGCCCCAGCATTTT,CASSHGTVNQPQHF
TRBD2,-,TRBJ2-7,TRBV5-5,TGTGCCAGCAGCTTCGGAGCGGGGGGGCCTCGAGAGCAGTACTTC,CASSFGAGGPREQYF
-,-,TRBJ1-4,TRBV4-1,TGCGCCAGCAGCCAAGTCCGGGGTTTCGTTGAAAAACTGTTTTTT,CASSQVRGFVEKLFF
-,-,TRBJ1-4,TRBV6-1,TGTGCCAGCGTACAGGGCAATTCTGAAAAACTGTTTTTT,CASVQGNSEKLFF
-,-,TRBJ2-6,TRBV7-9,TGTGCCAGCAGCTATCAGGGCGGCGGGGCCAACGTCCTGACTTTC,CASSYQGGGANVLTF
TRBD2,once,TRBJ2-3,TRBV3-1/TRBV3-2,TGTGCCAGCAGCCAAAAGACCGGACTAGTGCGCACAGATACGCAGTATTTT,CASSQKTGLVRTDTQYF
-,-,TRBJ2-1,TRBV7-9,TGTGCCAGCAGCCCCCATGGGGCGCTCTACAATGAGCAGTTCTTC,CASSPHGALYNEQFF
TRBD1,few,TRBJ2-7,TRBV2,TGTGCCAGCAGTCAAAGGGGACAGGTTTCTAGCGAGCAGTACTTC,CASSQRGQVSSEQYF
-,-,TRBJ2-7,TRBV5-4,TGTGCCAGCCACCTCGGGGGAGCCGGTGGAAAGCAGTACTTC,CASHLGGAGGKQYF
-,-,TRBJ1-4,TRBV7-2,TGTGCCAGCAGCTTAGCGGGAGGGTACGGGACAACTAATGAAAAACTGTTTTTT,CASSLAGGYGTTNEKLFF
-,-,TRBJ2-3,TRBV2,TGTGCCAGCAGTGAGGGGTTACTAGTTACAGATACGCAGTATTTT,CASSEGLLVTDTQYF
-,-,TRBJ2-5,TRBV7-2,TGTGCCAGCAGACGGCCGGGAATGGGGGAGACCCAGTACTTC,CASRRPGMGETQYF
TRBD1,-,TRBJ1-2,TRBV15,TGTGCCACTAGCCAGGGGGCTAACTATGGCTACACCTTC,CATSQGANYGYTF
-,few,TRBJ1-1,TRBV3-1/TRBV3-2,TGTGCCAGCAGCCCGGGGGAGCCCCTAGCGTCTTTCTTT,CASSPGEPLASFF
TRBD2,-,TRBJ2-7,TRBV27,TGTGCCAGCAGTCTCGGACTAGCGGGTGCCTACGAGCAGTACTTC,CASSLGLAGAYEQYF
-,-,TRBJ2-1,TRBV21-1,TGTGCCAGCAGCAAAAAATCTGACAGGGAGAAACACCCTTACAATGAGCAGTTCTTC,CASSKKSDREKHPYNEQFF
-,-,TRBJ2-5,TRBV24-1,TGTGCCACCAGTGACGCGGCAGTCCAAGAGACCCAGTACTTC,CATSDAAVQETQYF
TRBD2,-,TRBJ2-3,TRBV7-3,TGTGCCAGCAGCCCTAGCGGGGGGGGTCCAGATACGCAGTATTTT,CASSPSGGGPDTQYF
-,-,TRBJ2-6,TRBV19,TGTGCCAGTCTCCCTCTCAGGGGATCAGGGGCCAACGTCCTGACTTTC,CASLPLRGSGANVLTF
-,-,TRBJ1-1,TRBV10-3,TGTGCCATCAGTGAGTCGAGGGCATTACGCGGAGCTTTCTTT,CAISESRALRGAFF
-,few,TRBJ2-7,TRBV7-8,TGTGCCAGCAGCTTAGCGTCGGGGATCTACGAGCAGTACTTC,CASSLASGIYEQYF
-,-,TRBJ1-4,TRBV5-4,TGTGCCAGCAGCTCCCAATGGGGGGGGAATGAAAAACTGTTTTTT,CASSSQWGGNEKLFF
TRBD1,-,TRBJ2-5,TRBV9,TGTGCCAGCAGCGTCGGACAGGCCGACCAAGAGACCCAGTACTTC,CASSVGQADQETQYF
-,-,TRBJ2-5,TRBV30,TGTGCCTGGAACTCAGGGGCAGAGACCCAGTACTTC,CAWNSGAETQYF
TRBD2,-,TRBJ2-1,TRBV4-2,TGTGCCAGCAGCCAAGTACTAGCGGGGGTCAATGAGCAGTTCTTC,CASSQVLAGVNEQFF
-,-,TRBJ2-4,TRBV5-4,TGTGCCAGCAGCCCTAAGACAGGAAACATTCAGTACTTC,CASSPKTGNIQYF
TRBD2,-,TRBJ2-7,TRBV6-2/TRBV6-3,TGTGCCAGCAGCCCCTACCGGACAGCGGGGGCCTCCTACGAGCAGTACTTC,CASSPYRTAGASYEQYF
-,-,TRBJ2-6,TRBV19,TGTGCCAGTTGCCAAACAGGGTGGGTTGGGGCCAACGTCCTGACTTTC,CASCQTGWVGANVLTF
-,once,TRBJ2-1,TRBV6-6,TGTGCCAGCATTTTTAACAATGAGCAGTTCTTC,CASIFNNEQFF
-,-,TRBJ1-2,TRBV5-1,TGCGCCAGCAGCTTGGGGGCGTATGGCTACACCTTC,CASSLGAYGYTF
-,-,TRBJ1-5,TRBV5-7,TGTGCCAGCAGCTTCGAAGGGGTTAGCAATCAGCCCCAGCATTTT,CASSFEGVSNQPQHF